Listed below are T cell receptor beta chains from one sample, sequenced in a study of CD8 T cells in Susac syndrome. TCRdb independently ran MiXCR on the immunoSEQ multiplex PCR reads; one entry per CDR3 protein. The sample gives approximately 190,000 distinct CDR3 sequences, over 90% of which show up once; 0.093% is in the top ten. Sequences were obtained from CD4+ T cells from PBMCs. The source of these receptors is a human donor with multiple sclerosis. The CDR3 runs from the conserved cysteine through the conserved F or W. The order of the fields is D gene, J gene, clone size, V gene, CDR3 length, CDR3 DNA, CDR3 protein. D genes are given only for firm matches. Clone size is shown for a subset of rows, as once, few, many or a class of expanded clone.

d_gene: TRBD2
j_gene: TRBJ2-5
abundance: NA
v_gene: TRBV29-1
len: 13
CDR3nt: TGCAGCGTTCACGGGAGGGCCGCCGAGACCCAGTACTTC
CDR3aa: CSVHGRAAETQYF

d_gene: TRBD2
j_gene: TRBJ2-3
abundance: NA
v_gene: TRBV20-1
len: 13
CDR3nt: TGCAGTGCTTCCGGGACTAGGATGGATACGCAGTATTTT
CDR3aa: CSASGTRMDTQYF

d_gene: TRBD1
j_gene: TRBJ2-2
abundance: NA
v_gene: TRBV30
len: 14
CDR3nt: TGTGCCTGGAGCAGGGGGCTCGTCACCGGGGAGCTGTTTTTT
CDR3aa: CAWSRGLVTGELFF

d_gene: NA
j_gene: TRBJ2-1
abundance: NA
v_gene: TRBV4-1
len: 19
CDR3nt: TGCGCCAGCAGCCAAGAAGTAACCCTGGGCAGGCGCTCCTACAATGAGCAGTTCTTC
CDR3aa: CASSQEVTLGRRSYNEQFF

d_gene: TRBD1
j_gene: TRBJ2-1
abundance: NA
v_gene: TRBV20-1
len: 15
CDR3nt: TGCAGTGCTATCGACAGGGGGAAGAGCTACAATGAGCAGTTCTTC
CDR3aa: CSAIDRGKSYNEQFF

d_gene: NA
j_gene: TRBJ2-2
abundance: NA
v_gene: TRBV3-1
len: 14
CDR3nt: TGTGCCAGCAGGGGGACGGTGAACACCGGGGAGCTGTTTTTT
CDR3aa: CASRGTVNTGELFF

d_gene: TRBD2
j_gene: TRBJ2-7
abundance: NA
v_gene: TRBV27
len: 15
CDR3nt: TGTGCCAGCAGCCCCGTTCGACGGGGGGACTACGAGCAGTACTTC
CDR3aa: CASSPVRRGDYEQYF

d_gene: TRBD2
j_gene: TRBJ2-1
abundance: NA
v_gene: TRBV9
len: 16
CDR3nt: TGTGCCAGCAGCGTCCTGACTAGCCGCTACTACAATGAGCAGTTCTTC
CDR3aa: CASSVLTSRYYNEQFF

d_gene: NA
j_gene: TRBJ1-3
abundance: NA
v_gene: TRBV24-1
len: 15
CDR3nt: TGTGCCACCAGTGATCCCCGACAGGACAGAAACACCATATATTTT
CDR3aa: CATSDPRQDRNTIYF

d_gene: TRBD1
j_gene: TRBJ2-1
abundance: NA
v_gene: TRBV30
len: 14
CDR3nt: TGTGCCTGGAGCACCGGGACAGGGTTCAATGAGCAGTTCTTC
CDR3aa: CAWSTGTGFNEQFF

d_gene: NA
j_gene: TRBJ1-1
abundance: NA
v_gene: TRBV12-5
len: 14
CDR3nt: TGTGCTAGCCGGGGTGGAGGCCAGAACACTGAAGCTTTCTTT
CDR3aa: CASRGGGQNTEAFF

d_gene: NA
j_gene: TRBJ1-3
abundance: NA
v_gene: TRBV13
len: 15
CDR3nt: TGTGCCAGCAGCTTAGCGGTTGGCTCTGGAAACACCATATATTTT
CDR3aa: CASSLAVGSGNTIYF

d_gene: TRBD1
j_gene: TRBJ2-3
abundance: NA
v_gene: TRBV18
len: 15
CDR3nt: TGTGCCAGCTCACTCGGACAGGCGCGCACAGATACGCAGTATTTT
CDR3aa: CASSLGQARTDTQYF

d_gene: NA
j_gene: TRBJ2-6
abundance: NA
v_gene: TRBV18
len: 18
CDR3nt: TGTGCCAGCTCCGACCCGGTGGACTTCGCCTCTGGGGCCAACGTCCTGACTTTC
CDR3aa: CASSDPVDFASGANVLTF

d_gene: NA
j_gene: TRBJ1-1
abundance: NA
v_gene: TRBV3-1
len: 13
CDR3nt: TGTGCCAGCAGCCAAACAGTCTCCGGTGAAGCTTTCTTT
CDR3aa: CASSQTVSGEAFF

d_gene: NA
j_gene: TRBJ1-6
abundance: NA
v_gene: TRBV3-1
len: 13
CDR3nt: TGTGCCAGCAGCCTCCAACAGGCTTCACCCCTCCACTTT
CDR3aa: CASSLQQASPLHF

d_gene: NA
j_gene: TRBJ1-2
abundance: NA
v_gene: TRBV7-3
len: 12
CDR3nt: TGTGCCAGCAGCCAATATGTCAGGGGCTACACCTTC
CDR3aa: CASSQYVRGYTF

d_gene: TRBD1
j_gene: TRBJ2-2
abundance: NA
v_gene: TRBV18
len: 14
CDR3nt: TGTGCCAGCTCCCCGAACAGGGGACACTGGGAGCTGTTTTTT
CDR3aa: CASSPNRGHWELFF

d_gene: NA
j_gene: TRBJ2-7
abundance: NA
v_gene: TRBV4-2
len: 16
CDR3nt: TGTGCCAGCAGCCAAGATTTTGGGGAGAGCTCCTACGAGCAGTACTTC
CDR3aa: CASSQDFGESSYEQYF

d_gene: NA
j_gene: TRBJ2-3
abundance: NA
v_gene: TRBV3-1
len: 17
CDR3nt: TGTGCCAGCAGCCAAGATCGGGTTTTGTGGTCGGCAGATACGCAGTATTTT
CDR3aa: CASSQDRVLWSADTQYF

d_gene: TRBD1
j_gene: TRBJ2-5
abundance: once
v_gene: TRBV29-1
len: 14
CDR3nt: TGCAGCGTTGTAGGGACAGGGGACTGGAAGACCCAGTACTTC
CDR3aa: CSVVGTGDWKTQYF

d_gene: NA
j_gene: TRBJ2-7
abundance: NA
v_gene: TRBV4-1
len: 14
CDR3nt: TGCGCCAGCAGCCAAGACAGGGGTGTCTACGAGCAGTACTTC
CDR3aa: CASSQDRGVYEQYF

d_gene: NA
j_gene: TRBJ1-1
abundance: NA
v_gene: TRBV9
len: 13
CDR3nt: TGTGCCAGCAGCGTAGCGATGAACACTGAAGCTTTCTTT
CDR3aa: CASSVAMNTEAFF

d_gene: NA
j_gene: TRBJ1-2
abundance: NA
v_gene: TRBV24-1
len: 15
CDR3nt: TGTGCCACCAGTGATGGGGGTCCCAGCAACTATGGCTACACCTTC
CDR3aa: CATSDGGPSNYGYTF

d_gene: TRBD1
j_gene: TRBJ1-1
abundance: NA
v_gene: TRBV29-1
len: 15
CDR3nt: TGCAGCGTTGAAGACAGGACAGGGTTTGACACTGAAGCTTTCTTT
CDR3aa: CSVEDRTGFDTEAFF

d_gene: NA
j_gene: TRBJ2-2
abundance: NA
v_gene: TRBV12-3/TRBV12-4
len: 15
CDR3nt: TGTGCCAGCAGCCCCGGGACTCCTTATGTCGGGGAGCTGTTTTTT
CDR3aa: CASSPGTPYVGELFF

d_gene: NA
j_gene: TRBJ1-2
abundance: NA
v_gene: TRBV29-1
len: 14
CDR3nt: TGCAGCGTTGGGAACAGCCGTTCTAACTATGGCTACACCTTC
CDR3aa: CSVGNSRSNYGYTF

d_gene: NA
j_gene: TRBJ2-2
abundance: NA
v_gene: TRBV11-2
len: 19
CDR3nt: TGTGCCAGCAGCTCGTCACGAGCATTAGTTCTCCGACAGGTCGGGGAGCTGTTTTTT
CDR3aa: CASSSSRALVLRQVGELFF

d_gene: NA
j_gene: TRBJ1-2
abundance: NA
v_gene: TRBV18
len: 12
CDR3nt: TGTGCCAGCTCACCCCGGGAGAGGGATGTCTCCTTC
CDR3aa: CASSPRERDVSF

d_gene: NA
j_gene: TRBJ2-2
abundance: NA
v_gene: TRBV18
len: 17
CDR3nt: TGTGCCAGCTCACCACCGGGGCCAGGGGACGGCACCGGGGAGCTGTTTTTT
CDR3aa: CASSPPGPGDGTGELFF

d_gene: NA
j_gene: TRBJ2-1
abundance: NA
v_gene: TRBV24-1
len: 15
CDR3nt: TGTGCCACCAGTGATCCGGCTAGGTTTCGGAATGAGCAGTTCTTC
CDR3aa: CATSDPARFRNEQFF

d_gene: TRBD2
j_gene: TRBJ2-1
abundance: NA
v_gene: TRBV9
len: 15
CDR3nt: TGTGCCAGCAGCGTAGGGGCTAGCGGGTACAATGAGCAGTTCTTC
CDR3aa: CASSVGASGYNEQFF

d_gene: NA
j_gene: TRBJ2-1
abundance: NA
v_gene: TRBV30
len: 13
CDR3nt: TGTGCCTGGAGTGCATCAACAGGGTTTGAGCAGTTCTTC
CDR3aa: CAWSASTGFEQFF

d_gene: NA
j_gene: TRBJ2-1
abundance: NA
v_gene: TRBV30
len: 13
CDR3nt: TGTGCCTGCCCAAGGAGCTCCTACAATGAGCAGTTCTTC
CDR3aa: CACPRSSYNEQFF

d_gene: NA
j_gene: TRBJ2-3
abundance: NA
v_gene: TRBV5-1
len: 15
CDR3nt: TGCGCCAGCAGCTTGATGGGGAACGCTGGAGATACGCAGTATTTT
CDR3aa: CASSLMGNAGDTQYF

d_gene: NA
j_gene: TRBJ2-2
abundance: once
v_gene: TRBV19
len: 14
CDR3nt: TGTGCCAGTAGTAATCGGGTGAACACCGGGGAGCTGTTTTTT
CDR3aa: CASSNRVNTGELFF

d_gene: NA
j_gene: TRBJ2-7
abundance: NA
v_gene: TRBV2
len: 14
CDR3nt: TGTGCCAGCAGCGCGACAGGTACCCCCTACGAGCAGTACTTC
CDR3aa: CASSATGTPYEQYF

d_gene: NA
j_gene: TRBJ1-2
abundance: NA
v_gene: TRBV20-1
len: 13
CDR3nt: TGCAGTGCTTTCCCAGGGAGCCAAAATGGCTACACCTTC
CDR3aa: CSAFPGSQNGYTF

d_gene: NA
j_gene: TRBJ1-1
abundance: NA
v_gene: TRBV3-1
len: 14
CDR3nt: TGTGCCAGCAGTCTGAGTGTTCTAAAAAAGGAAGCTTTCTTT
CDR3aa: CASSLSVLKKEAFF

d_gene: NA
j_gene: TRBJ2-3
abundance: NA
v_gene: TRBV4-2
len: 16
CDR3nt: TGTGCCAGCAGCCAAGCCCTCGGTCCCTCCACAGATACGCAGTATTTT
CDR3aa: CASSQALGPSTDTQYF

d_gene: TRBD1
j_gene: TRBJ1-1
abundance: NA
v_gene: TRBV15
len: 16
CDR3nt: TGTGCCACCAGCAGAGATCGCGGACAGGGAGGGACTGAAGCTTTCTTT
CDR3aa: CATSRDRGQGGTEAFF

d_gene: NA
j_gene: TRBJ1-1
abundance: NA
v_gene: TRBV29-1
len: 15
CDR3nt: TGCAGCGTTGAGGGGGTCGGGGGACCAGGCACTGAAGCTTTCTTT
CDR3aa: CSVEGVGGPGTEAFF

d_gene: NA
j_gene: TRBJ1-5
abundance: NA
v_gene: TRBV9
len: 13
CDR3nt: TGTGCCAGCAGCGTAAACGGAGATCAGCCCCAGCATTTT
CDR3aa: CASSVNGDQPQHF

d_gene: TRBD1
j_gene: TRBJ2-1
abundance: NA
v_gene: TRBV20-1
len: 12
CDR3nt: TGCAGTGTGGGACAGACCTACAATGAGCAGTTCTTC
CDR3aa: CSVGQTYNEQFF

d_gene: TRBD2
j_gene: TRBJ2-1
abundance: NA
v_gene: TRBV7-3
len: 13
CDR3nt: TGTGCCAGCAGCGTGGGACTACCCAATGAGCAGTTCTTC
CDR3aa: CASSVGLPNEQFF

d_gene: NA
j_gene: TRBJ2-5
abundance: NA
v_gene: TRBV5-1
len: 13
CDR3nt: TGCGCCAGCAGAGGTTGGGGGCAAGAGACCCAGTACTTC
CDR3aa: CASRGWGQETQYF

d_gene: TRBD1
j_gene: TRBJ1-1
abundance: once
v_gene: TRBV7-9
len: 14
CDR3nt: TGTGCCAGCACCCAGGGGGGATCGAACACTGAAGCTTTCTTT
CDR3aa: CASTQGGSNTEAFF

d_gene: TRBD2
j_gene: TRBJ2-7
abundance: NA
v_gene: TRBV27
len: 15
CDR3nt: TGTGCCAGCAGTTTAGGAGGACTAGATTCCTACGAGCAGTACTTC
CDR3aa: CASSLGGLDSYEQYF

d_gene: NA
j_gene: TRBJ1-5
abundance: NA
v_gene: TRBV11-1
len: 13
CDR3nt: TGTGCCAGCAGCCAGGGTGACAGGAGACCCCAGCATTTT
CDR3aa: CASSQGDRRPQHF

d_gene: NA
j_gene: TRBJ1-2
abundance: NA
v_gene: TRBV5-1
len: 14
CDR3nt: TGCGCCAGCAGCTTCGGCGGAGGAGACTATGGCTACACCTTC
CDR3aa: CASSFGGGDYGYTF

d_gene: NA
j_gene: TRBJ1-1
abundance: NA
v_gene: TRBV12-3/TRBV12-4
len: 14
CDR3nt: TGTGCCAGCAGGCAGGCAGTCCCGGGAACTGAAGCTTTCTTT
CDR3aa: CASRQAVPGTEAFF

d_gene: NA
j_gene: TRBJ1-5
abundance: few
v_gene: TRBV3-1
len: 13
CDR3nt: TGTGCCAGCAGCCAGTATAGCAATCAGCCCCAGCATTTT
CDR3aa: CASSQYSNQPQHF

d_gene: TRBD1
j_gene: TRBJ2-7
abundance: NA
v_gene: TRBV5-1
len: 14
CDR3nt: TGCGCCAGCAGCTTGGAGGGACAGGGGGACGAGCAGTACTTC
CDR3aa: CASSLEGQGDEQYF

d_gene: NA
j_gene: TRBJ2-2
abundance: NA
v_gene: TRBV29-1
len: 12
CDR3nt: TGCAGCGTTGGTAGAAGCACCGGGGAGCTGTTTTTT
CDR3aa: CSVGRSTGELFF

d_gene: TRBD1
j_gene: TRBJ1-2
abundance: NA
v_gene: TRBV12-5
len: 14
CDR3nt: TGTGCTAGTGGTACAGGGGGGTGGACTTGGGGCTACACCTTC
CDR3aa: CASGTGGWTWGYTF

d_gene: TRBD1
j_gene: TRBJ2-7
abundance: NA
v_gene: TRBV20-1
len: 13
CDR3nt: TGCAGTGGGGGCGGGACAGGGATCCACGAGCAGTACTTC
CDR3aa: CSGGGTGIHEQYF